This TCR beta chain came from a study of cytomegalovirus exposure and HLA in healthy donors. As regards this clone: The antigen is unknown.

The CDR3 consists of 15 residues. J gave up 4 bases and V 1 base, and 4 bases lay outside the gene matches. CDR1 is MGHDK and CDR2 is SYGVNS in the germline V gene. 13 Jbeta primers and 60 Vbeta primers were used for the PCR. Repertoires were generated with immunoSEQ multiplex PCR, while TCRdb's copy carries only in-frame clones and drops some. The table records 150,000 to 180,000 clones, approximately 80% of them present only once. Study outcomes and limitations: An observed cluster of highly shared sequence variants was recorded as a likely sequencing artifact.

Sequenced: PBMCs. The chain employs TRBV25-1 and TRBJ1-3; 7 nucleotides align to TRBD1. The receptor was isolated from a woman aged 40 to 49 in good health and CMV-seronegative. CDR3 amino acids: CASSESKGAGNTIYF. The CDR3 region has the DNA TGTGCCAGCAGTGAATCGAAGGGGGCCGGAAACACCATATATTTT.